This T cell receptor beta chain originates from a study of shared clonotypes between healthy human individuals. It was at deep level that the assay was run. Using immunoSEQ multiplex PCR, the repertoire was profiled, and TCRdb retains in-frame clones only, with some absent. Here the sample spans some 530,000 clones, roughly 80% being singletons. The length of the CDR3 is 16 residues. From germline, CDR1 is SGHAT and CDR2 FQDESV (reference sequence). V was pared by 4 bases and J by 2 bases, with 10 bases of the junction left unmatched. In regard to this clone: A far larger clone differs by one base, so this is likely a read error. This CDR3 is also generated by other DNA sequences in the sample.

Donors were healthy HIV-negative adults without recent acute infections or vaccinations. The rearrangement joins TRBV11-1 to TRBJ2-5; 7 bases are shared with TRBD1. Sequenced input: PBMCs. The sequence came from a woman between 35 and 50 years old in good health. Some clones in this sample may be carry-over from other donors' samples. DNA for the CDR3: TGTGCCAGCAGCTCCCGACAGGGAAGGTATCAAGAGACCCAGTACTTC. Translated: CASSSRQGRYQETQYF.